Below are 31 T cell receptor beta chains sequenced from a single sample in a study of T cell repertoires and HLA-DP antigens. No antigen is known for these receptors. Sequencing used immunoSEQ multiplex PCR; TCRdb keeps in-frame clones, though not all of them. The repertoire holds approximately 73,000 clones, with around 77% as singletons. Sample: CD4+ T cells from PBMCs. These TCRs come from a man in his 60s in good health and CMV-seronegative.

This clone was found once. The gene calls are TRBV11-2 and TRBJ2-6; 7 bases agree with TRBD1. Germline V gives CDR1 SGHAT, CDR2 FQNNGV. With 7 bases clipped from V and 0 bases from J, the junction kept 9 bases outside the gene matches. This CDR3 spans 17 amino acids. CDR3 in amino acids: CASTPRGQASGANVLTF. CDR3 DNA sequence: TGTGCCAGCACCCCAAGAGGACAGGCCTCTGGGGCCAACGTCCTGACTTTC.

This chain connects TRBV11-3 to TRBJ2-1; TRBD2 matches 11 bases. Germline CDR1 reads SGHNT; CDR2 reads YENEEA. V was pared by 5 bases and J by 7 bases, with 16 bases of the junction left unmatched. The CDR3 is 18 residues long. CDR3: CASSKGLAGGRGENEQFF. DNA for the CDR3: TGTGCCAGCAGCAAGGGGCTAGCGGGGGGAAGAGGTGAGAATGAGCAGTTCTTC.

The CDR3 DNA reads as TGTGCCATCATGCCTCAAGGGACCGCTGAAGCTTTCTTT. It translates to CAIMPQGTAEAFF. V usage is TRBV10-3 and J usage is TRBJ1-1; maybe TRBD1 (5 bases). Trimming left V 7 bases short and J 6 bases short, with 15 bases between. From germline, CDR1 is ENHRY and CDR2 SYGVKD. The CDR3 is 13 residues long.

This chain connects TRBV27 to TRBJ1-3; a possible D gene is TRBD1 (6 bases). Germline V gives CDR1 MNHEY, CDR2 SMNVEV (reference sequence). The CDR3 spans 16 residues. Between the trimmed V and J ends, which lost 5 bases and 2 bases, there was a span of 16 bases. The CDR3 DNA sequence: TGTGCCAGCAGTCCATTCACAGGGATCGCTGGAAACACCATATATTTT. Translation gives CASSPFTGIAGNTIYF.

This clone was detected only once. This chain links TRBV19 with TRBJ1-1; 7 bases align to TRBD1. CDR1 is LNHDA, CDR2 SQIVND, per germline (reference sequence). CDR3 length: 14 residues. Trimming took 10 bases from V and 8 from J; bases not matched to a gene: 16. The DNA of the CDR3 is TGTGCCACTAAAGCGCCGGACAGGAACCGAGAAGCTTTCTTT. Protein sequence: CATKAPDRNREAFF.

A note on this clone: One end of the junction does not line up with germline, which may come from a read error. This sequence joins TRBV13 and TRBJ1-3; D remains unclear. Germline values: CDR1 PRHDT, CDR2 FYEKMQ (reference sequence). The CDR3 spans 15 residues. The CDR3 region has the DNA TGTGCCAGCAGCGTAGGAGCGAACTCTGGAAACACCATATATTTT. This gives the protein CASSVGANSGNTIYF.

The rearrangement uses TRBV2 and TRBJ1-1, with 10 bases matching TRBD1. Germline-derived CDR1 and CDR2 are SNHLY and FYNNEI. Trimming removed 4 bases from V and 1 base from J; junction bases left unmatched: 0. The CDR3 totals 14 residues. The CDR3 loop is CASSGQGANTEAFF. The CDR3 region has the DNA TGTGCCAGCAGTGGACAGGGGGCGAACACTGAAGCTTTCTTT.

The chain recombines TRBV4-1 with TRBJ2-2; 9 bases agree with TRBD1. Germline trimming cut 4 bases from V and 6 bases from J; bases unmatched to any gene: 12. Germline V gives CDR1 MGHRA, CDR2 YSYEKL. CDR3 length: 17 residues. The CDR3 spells CASSPWGGTGKAGELFF. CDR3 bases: TGCGCCAGCAGCCCCTGGGGAGGGACAGGGAAGGCCGGGGAGCTGTTTTTT.

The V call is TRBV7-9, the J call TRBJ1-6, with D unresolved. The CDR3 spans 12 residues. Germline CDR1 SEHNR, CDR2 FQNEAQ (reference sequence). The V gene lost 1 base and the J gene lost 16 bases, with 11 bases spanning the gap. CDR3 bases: TGTGCCAGCAGCTTAGGGGGAGTGGTACTCCACTTT. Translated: CASSLGGVVLHF.

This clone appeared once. The CDR3 is CATSSPPGFLADTETQYF. CDR3 DNA: TGTGCCACCAGCAGTCCCCCGGGGTTTCTAGCGGACACGGAGACCCAGTACTTC. The V call is TRBV15, the J call TRBJ2-5, with TRBD2 matching 7 bases. V lost 3 bases and J lost 5; bases outside the gene matches: 18. The CDR3 contains 18 residues. Per the germline V gene, CDR1 is LNHNV and CDR2 is YYDKDF (reference sequence).

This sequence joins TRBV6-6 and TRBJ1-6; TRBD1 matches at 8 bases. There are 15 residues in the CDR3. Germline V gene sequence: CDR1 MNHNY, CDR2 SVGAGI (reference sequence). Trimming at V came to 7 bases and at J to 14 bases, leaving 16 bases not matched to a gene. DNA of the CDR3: TGTGCCAGCACCAGCACCGGGACAGGAGCCTTGGCCCTCCACTTT. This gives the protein CASTSTGTGALALHF.

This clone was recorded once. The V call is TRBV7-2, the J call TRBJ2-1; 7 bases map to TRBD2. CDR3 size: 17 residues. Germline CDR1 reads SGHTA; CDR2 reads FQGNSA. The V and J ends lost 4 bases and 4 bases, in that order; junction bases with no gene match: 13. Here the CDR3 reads CASSSARGRREYNEQFF. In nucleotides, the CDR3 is TGTGCCAGCAGCTCAGCTCGCGGGAGAAGAGAGTACAATGAGCAGTTCTTC.

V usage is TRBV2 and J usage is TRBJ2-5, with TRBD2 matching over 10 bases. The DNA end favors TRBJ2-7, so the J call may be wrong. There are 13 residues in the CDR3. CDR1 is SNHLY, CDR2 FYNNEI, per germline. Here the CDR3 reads CASRSGGDYEQYF. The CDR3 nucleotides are TGTGCCAGCAGGAGCGGGGGGGACTACGAGCAGTACTTC.

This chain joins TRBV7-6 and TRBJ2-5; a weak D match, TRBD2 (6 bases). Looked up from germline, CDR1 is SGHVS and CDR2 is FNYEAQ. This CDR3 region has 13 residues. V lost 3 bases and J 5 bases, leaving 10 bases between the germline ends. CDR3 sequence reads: CASSFGGDETQYF. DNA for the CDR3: TGTGCCAGCAGCTTTGGAGGGGATGAGACCCAGTACTTC.

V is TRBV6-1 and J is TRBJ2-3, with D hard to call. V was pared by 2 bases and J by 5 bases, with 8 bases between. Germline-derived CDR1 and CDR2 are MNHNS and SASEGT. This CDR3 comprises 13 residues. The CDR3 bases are TGTGCCAGCAGTGAATCAAGGCGAGATACGCAGTATTTT. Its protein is CASSESRRDTQYF.

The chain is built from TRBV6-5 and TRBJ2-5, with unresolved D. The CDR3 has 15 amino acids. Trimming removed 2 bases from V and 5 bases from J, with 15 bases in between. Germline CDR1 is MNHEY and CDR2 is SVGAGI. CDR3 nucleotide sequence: TGTGCCAGCAGTTACATGCATGCAAGTGTGGAGACCCAGTACTTC. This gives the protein CASSYMHASVETQYF.

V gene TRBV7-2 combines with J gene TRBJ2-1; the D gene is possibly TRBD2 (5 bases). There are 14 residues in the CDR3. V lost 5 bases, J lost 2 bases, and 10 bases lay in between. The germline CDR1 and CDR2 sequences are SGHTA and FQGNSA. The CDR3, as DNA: TGTGCCAGCAGCCCCCCGGGGACCTACAATGAGCAGTTCTTC. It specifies CASSPPGTYNEQFF.

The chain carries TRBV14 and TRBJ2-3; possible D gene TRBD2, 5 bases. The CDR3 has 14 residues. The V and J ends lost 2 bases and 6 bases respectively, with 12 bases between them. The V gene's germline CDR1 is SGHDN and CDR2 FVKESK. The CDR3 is CASSQKSRTDTQYF. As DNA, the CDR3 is TGTGCCAGCAGCCAAAAGTCCCGGACTGATACGCAGTATTTT. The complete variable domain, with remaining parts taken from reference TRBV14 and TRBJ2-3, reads EAGVTQFPSHSVIEKGQTVTLRCDPISGHDNLYWYRRVMGKEIKFLLHFVKESKQDESGMPNNRFLAERTGGTYSTLKVQPAELEDSGVYFCASSQKSRTDTQYFGPGTRLTVL.

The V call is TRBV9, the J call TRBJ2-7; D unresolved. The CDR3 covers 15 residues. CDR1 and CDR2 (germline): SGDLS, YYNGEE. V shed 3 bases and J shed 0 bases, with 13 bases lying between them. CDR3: CASSAGPVPSYEQYF. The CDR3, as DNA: TGTGCCAGCAGCGCCGGGCCCGTACCCTCCTACGAGCAGTACTTC.

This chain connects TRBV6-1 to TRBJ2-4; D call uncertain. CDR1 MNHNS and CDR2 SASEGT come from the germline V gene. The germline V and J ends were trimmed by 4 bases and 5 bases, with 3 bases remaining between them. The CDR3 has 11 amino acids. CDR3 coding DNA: TGTGCCAGCAGTGGTCAAAACATTCAGTACTTC. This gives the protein CASSGQNIQYF.

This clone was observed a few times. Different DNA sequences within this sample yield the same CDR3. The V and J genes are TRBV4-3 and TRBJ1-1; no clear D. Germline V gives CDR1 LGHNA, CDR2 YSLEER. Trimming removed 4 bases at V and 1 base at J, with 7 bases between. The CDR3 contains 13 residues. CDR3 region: CASSREGNTEAFF. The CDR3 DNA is TGCGCCAGCAGCCGGGAGGGGAACACTGAAGCTTTCTTT.

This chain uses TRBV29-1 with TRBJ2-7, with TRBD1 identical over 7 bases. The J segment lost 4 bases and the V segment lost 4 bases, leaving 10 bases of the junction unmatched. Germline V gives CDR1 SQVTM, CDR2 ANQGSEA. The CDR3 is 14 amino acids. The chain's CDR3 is CSVVIPRGKYEQYF. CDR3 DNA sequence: TGCAGCGTTGTGATCCCCAGGGGGAAGTACGAGCAGTACTTC.

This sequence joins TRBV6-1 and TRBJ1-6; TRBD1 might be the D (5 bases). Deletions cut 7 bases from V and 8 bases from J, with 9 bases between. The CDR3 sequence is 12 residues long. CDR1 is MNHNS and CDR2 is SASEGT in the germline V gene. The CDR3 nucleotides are TGTGCCAGCACGGGCAGGGATTCACCCCTCCACTTT. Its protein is CASTGRDSPLHF.

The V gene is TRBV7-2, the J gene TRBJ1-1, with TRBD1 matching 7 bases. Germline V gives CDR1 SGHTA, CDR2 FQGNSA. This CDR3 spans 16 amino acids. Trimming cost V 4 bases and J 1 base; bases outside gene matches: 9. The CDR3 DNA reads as TGTGCCAGCAGCTCTACCCCCCGGACAGGGAACACTGAAGCTTTCTTT. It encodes CASSSTPRTGNTEAFF.

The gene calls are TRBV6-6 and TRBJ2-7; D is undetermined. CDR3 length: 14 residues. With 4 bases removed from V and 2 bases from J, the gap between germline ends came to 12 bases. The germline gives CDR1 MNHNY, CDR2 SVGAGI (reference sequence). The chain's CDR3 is CASSFGRPPYEQYV. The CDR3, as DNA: TGTGCCAGCAGTTTTGGACGGCCGCCCTACGAGCAGTACGTC.

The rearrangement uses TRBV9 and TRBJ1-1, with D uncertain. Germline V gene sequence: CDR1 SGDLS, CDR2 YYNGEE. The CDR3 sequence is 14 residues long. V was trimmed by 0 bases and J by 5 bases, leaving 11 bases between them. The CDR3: CASSVDSLITEAFF. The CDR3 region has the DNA TGTGCCAGCAGCGTAGATTCGTTAATAACTGAAGCTTTCTTT.

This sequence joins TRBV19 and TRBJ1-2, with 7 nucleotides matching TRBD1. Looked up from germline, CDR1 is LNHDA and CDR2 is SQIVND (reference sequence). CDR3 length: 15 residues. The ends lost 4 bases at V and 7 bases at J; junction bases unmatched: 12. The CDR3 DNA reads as TGTGCCAGTAGTACATCAACCGCCCGACAGGGTGGCTACACCTTC. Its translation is CASSTSTARQGGYTF. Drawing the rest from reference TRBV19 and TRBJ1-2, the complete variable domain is DGGITQSPKYLFRKEGQNVTLSCEQNLNHDAMYWYRQDPGQGLRLIYYSQIVNDFQKGDIAEGYSVSREKKESFPLTVTSAQKNPTAFYLCASSTSTARQGGYTFGSGTRLTVV.

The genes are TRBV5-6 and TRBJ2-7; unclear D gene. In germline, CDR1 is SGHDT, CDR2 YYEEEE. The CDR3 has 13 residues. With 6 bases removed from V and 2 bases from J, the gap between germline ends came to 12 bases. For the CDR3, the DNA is TGTGCCAGCACCCGACTGACCGCCTACGAGCAGTACTTC. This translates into CASTRLTAYEQYF.

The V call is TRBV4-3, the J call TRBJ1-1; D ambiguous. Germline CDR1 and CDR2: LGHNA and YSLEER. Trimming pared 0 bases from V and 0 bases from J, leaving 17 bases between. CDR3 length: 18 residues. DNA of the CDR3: TGCGCCAGCAGCCAAGAGTGGGGAGCCGGCAGGTTGAACACTGAAGCTTTCTTT. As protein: CASSQEWGAGRLNTEAFF.

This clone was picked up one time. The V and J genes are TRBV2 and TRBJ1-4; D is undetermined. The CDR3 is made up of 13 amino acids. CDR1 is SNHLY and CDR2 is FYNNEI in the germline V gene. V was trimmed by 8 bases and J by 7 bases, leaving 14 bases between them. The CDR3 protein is CASGPQGGEKLFF. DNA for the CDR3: TGTGCCAGCGGCCCGCAAGGCGGTGAAAAACTGTTTTTT.

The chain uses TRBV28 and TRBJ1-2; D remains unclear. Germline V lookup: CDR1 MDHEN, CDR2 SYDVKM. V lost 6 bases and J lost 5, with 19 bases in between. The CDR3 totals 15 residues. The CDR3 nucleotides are TGTGCCAGCAGCATCCCCACCAGGTACAATTATGGCTACACCTTC. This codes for CASSIPTRYNYGYTF.